This T cell receptor beta chain was sequenced for a study of T cell clones after liver transplantation. The overall study: A pre-transplant mixed lymphocyte reaction with TCRbeta sequencing defined graft-donor-reactive clones followed in post-transplant blood. Subjects received no induction therapy and standard immunosuppression until randomization at 12-24 months post-transplant. Study-level findings and limits: The donor-reactive repertoire was only partly measurable in a couple of subjects, lacking donor cells.

Some clones are missing from TCRdb's copy, which holds only in-frame ones; the method was immunoSEQ multiplex PCR. The sample has about 74,000 clones, about 80% seen once; the top ten hold about 0.6%. Remarks on this clone: What it binds is not known.

The CDR3 covers 15 residues. Trimming took 2 bases from V and 4 from J, leaving 15 bases between them. Germline lookup yields CDR1 SGHNT and CDR2 YYREEE (reference sequence). Sequenced here: CD4+ T cells from blood, sampled before liver transplant. This TCR derives from a human donor who received a liver transplant. V gene TRBV5-4 combines with J gene TRBJ1-2; D might be TRBD1 (6 bases). The CDR3 nucleotides are TGTGCCAGCAGCTTTCCCCCCGGGACAAGCTATGGCTACACCTTC. Its protein is CASSFPPGTSYGYTF.